The clone carrying this T cell receptor beta chain has only a few counts. These data belong to a study of T-cell memory formation after mild COVID-19. The wider study: For the most part, TCR clusters were specific to one donor.

TCRdb re-called the 5' RACE reads through MiXCR, storing one row per CDR3 protein. This table holds around 450,000 distinct CDR3 sequences, around 24% found once. Germline loops: CDR1 KGHSH, CDR2 LQKENI. After removal of 4 bases from V and 9 bases from J, the junction contained 12 bases not matched to a gene. The CDR3 runs to 16 residues. The sample was PBMCs or a T cell subset sorted from them (not recorded which). This clonotype was sampled from an adult woman who had mild COVID-19 (a few samples of this study predate the infection). Cell type and time point are not known. The chain joins TRBV18 to TRBJ2-1, with 10 bases aligning to TRBD2. The chain's CDR3 is CASSLPSGGLWGEQFF. CDR3 sequence (DNA): TGTGCCAGCTCACTTCCTAGCGGGGGTCTTTGGGGTGAGCAGTTCTTC.